This is a list of T cell receptor beta chains from one sample in a study of shared clonotypes between healthy human individuals. Produced via immunoSEQ multiplex PCR; TCRdb's table is partial and in-frame only. The data hold about 1.1 million clones, with roughly 74% observed a single time. Sequencing was done on a sample of memory CD4+ T cells from PBMCs. All receptors derive from a man aged 18 to 30 in good health. Some clones in this sample may be carry-over from other donors' samples. CDR3s include the opening cysteine and the closing phenylalanine or tryptophan. Each record gives: V gene, clone size, D gene, J gene, CDR3 protein, CDR3 DNA. D genes are given only for firm matches. Some rows mark clone size as missing; the rest say once, few, many or name a class of expanded clone.

TRBV7-3	NA	TRBD1	TRBJ2-7	CASSLGTGGSYEQYF	TGTGCCAGCAGCTTAGGGACAGGGGGCTCCTACGAGCAGTACTTC
TRBV7-6	NA	NA	TRBJ2-3	CASSSTGGKFTDTQYF	TGTGCCAGCAGCTCAACCGGGGGAAAATTCACAGATACGCAGTATTTT
TRBV19	NA	NA	TRBJ2-2	CASSPQRNTGELFF	TGTGCCAGTAGCCCACAGCGGAACACCGGGGAGCTGTTTTTT
TRBV6-1	once	NA	TRBJ1-2	CASSEWGSYGYTF	TGTGCCAGCAGTGAATGGGGCAGCTATGGCTACACCTTC
TRBV4-2	once	TRBD2	TRBJ2-7	CASSKLIAGNSYEQYF	TGTGCCAGCAGCAAATTGATAGCGGGGAACTCCTACGAGCAGTACTTC
TRBV5-6	NA	NA	TRBJ2-7	CASSSADRLYEQYF	TGTGCCAGCAGTTCCGCCGACAGGTTGTACGAGCAGTACTTC
TRBV7-9	NA	TRBD2	TRBJ2-3	CASSLARLAGEGDTQYF	TGTGCCAGCAGCTTAGCTCGGCTAGCGGGGGAGGGAGATACGCAGTATTTT
TRBV6-6	NA	NA	TRBJ1-4	CASSYFGAGDEKLFF	TGTGCCAGCAGTTACTTCGGGGCGGGGGACGAAAAACTGTTTTTT
TRBV5-5	few	NA	TRBJ1-2	CASSLGSTVRSGYTF	TGTGCCAGCAGCTTGGGGTCCACAGTACGGTCTGGCTACACCTTC
TRBV2	NA	NA	TRBJ1-2	CASMRTENYGYTF	TGTGCCAGCATGAGGACAGAGAACTATGGCTACACCTTC
TRBV11-2	NA	NA	TRBJ2-5	CASSLVGGRIETQYF	TGTGCCAGCAGCTTAGTAGGGGGGCGCATAGAGACCCAGTACTTC
TRBV10-2	NA	NA	TRBJ1-6	CASRRAGKDSPLHF	TGCGCCAGCAGACGGGCAGGGAAGGATTCACCCCTCCACTTT
TRBV28	NA	NA	TRBJ2-7	CASSFGNSYEQYF	TGTGCCAGCAGTTTCGGGAACTCCTACGAGCAGTACTTC
TRBV6-1	NA	NA	TRBJ2-2	CASNPGPGNTGELFF	TGTGCCAGCAATCCGGGCCCGGGGAACACCGGGGAGCTGTTTTTT
TRBV5-4	NA	TRBD1	TRBJ2-7	CASSLDGTGYEQYF	TGTGCCAGCAGCTTGGACGGGACAGGGTATGAGCAGTACTTC
TRBV28	many	NA	TRBJ2-1	CASTRNDGEASYNEQFF	TGTGCCAGCACCCGAAATGATGGTGAAGCCTCCTACAATGAGCAGTTCTTC
TRBV5-1	NA	NA	TRBJ1-1	CASSFGGSENTEAFF	TGCGCCAGCAGCTTCGGGGGTTCAGAGAACACTGAAGCTTTCTTT
TRBV2	NA	NA	TRBJ1-5	CASSVVQGNNQPQHF	TGTGCCAGCAGTGTTGTACAGGGAAACAATCAGCCCCAGCATTTT
TRBV27	NA	NA	TRBJ2-3	CASSPRHLSQSDTQYF	TGTGCCAGCAGTCCTCGTCACCTTTCCCAATCAGATACGCAGTATTTT
TRBV6-5	few	TRBD2	TRBJ2-5	CASSRTSGTQETQYF	TGTGCCAGCAGTCGGACTAGCGGAACTCAAGAGACCCAGTACTTC
TRBV19	NA	NA	TRBJ2-3	CASSIDRGSGGTDTQYF	TGTGCCAGTAGTATAGATCGGGGGTCAGGTGGCACAGATACGCAGTATTTT
TRBV14	once	TRBD2	TRBJ2-1	CASSQKTSGMNNEQFF	TGTGCCAGCAGCCAAAAGACTAGCGGGATGAACAATGAGCAGTTCTTC
TRBV14	NA	NA	TRBJ2-3	CASSQALGGNTQYF	TGTGCCAGCAGCCAAGCCCTCGGCGGCAATACGCAGTATTTT
TRBV15	once	NA	TRBJ1-3	CATSRTTGSGNTIYF	TGTGCCACCAGCAGAACAACAGGGTCTGGAAACACCATATATTTT
TRBV9	once	NA	TRBJ1-1	CASSAKQRMNTEAFF	TGTGCCAGCAGCGCAAAACAGCGAATGAACACTGAAGCTTTCTTT
TRBV28	NA	TRBD2	TRBJ2-7	CASSQASGIEQYF	TGTGCCAGCAGTCAGGCTAGCGGAATTGAGCAGTACTTC
TRBV10-3	NA	NA	TRBJ2-1	CAISLTAVYNEQFF	TGTGCCATCAGCCTGACTGCCGTCTACAATGAGCAGTTCTTC
TRBV29-1	NA	NA	TRBJ1-3	CSVANRVGNTIYF	TGCAGCGTCGCAAACAGGGTTGGAAACACCATATATTTT
TRBV14	NA	NA	TRBJ2-7	CASSPDLQGGQYF	TGTGCCAGCAGCCCGGATCTACAGGGCGGGCAGTACTTC
TRBV10-2	NA	NA	TRBJ2-1	CASSGRGGGGIGEQFF	TGCGCCAGCAGTGGCCGCGGGGGCGGGGGTATAGGTGAGCAGTTCTTC
TRBV30	NA	NA	TRBJ2-2	CAWKSFGELGGELFF	TGTGCCTGGAAGAGTTTTGGAGAATTAGGCGGGGAGCTGTTTTTT
TRBV6-5	NA	TRBD2	TRBJ2-5	CASSPLAGGPREQYF	TGTGCCAGCAGCCCGTTAGCGGGAGGGCCCAGGGAGCAGTACTTC
TRBV6-6	NA	NA	TRBJ2-7	CASSPPGQPREEQYF	TGTGCCAGCAGCCCCCCCGGTCAACCAAGGGAGGAGCAGTACTTC
TRBV11-2	once	NA	TRBJ2-5	CASSLYERQRDF	TGTGCCAGCAGCTTATATGAACGGCAACGGGACTTC
TRBV19	NA	NA	TRBJ2-1	CASSIKLLDEQFF	TGTGCCAGTAGTATAAAACTTCTCGATGAGCAGTTCTTC
TRBV2	once	TRBD1	TRBJ1-2	CASSYTRGPDYGYTF	TGTGCCAGCAGTTACACTAGGGGGCCTGACTATGGCTACACCTTC
TRBV5-3	NA	NA	TRBJ1-5	CARSPFELVSNQPQHF	TGTGCCAGAAGCCCCTTTGAGCTTGTCAGCAATCAGCCCCAGCATTTT
TRBV6-1	NA	NA	TRBJ1-1	CASSEALGRTEAFF	TGTGCCAGCAGTGAGGCCTTGGGTCGGACTGAAGCTTTCTTT
TRBV5-6	NA	TRBD1	TRBJ2-2	CASSSDRGGGELFF	TGTGCCAGCAGCTCGGACAGGGGCGGCGGGGAGCTGTTTTTT